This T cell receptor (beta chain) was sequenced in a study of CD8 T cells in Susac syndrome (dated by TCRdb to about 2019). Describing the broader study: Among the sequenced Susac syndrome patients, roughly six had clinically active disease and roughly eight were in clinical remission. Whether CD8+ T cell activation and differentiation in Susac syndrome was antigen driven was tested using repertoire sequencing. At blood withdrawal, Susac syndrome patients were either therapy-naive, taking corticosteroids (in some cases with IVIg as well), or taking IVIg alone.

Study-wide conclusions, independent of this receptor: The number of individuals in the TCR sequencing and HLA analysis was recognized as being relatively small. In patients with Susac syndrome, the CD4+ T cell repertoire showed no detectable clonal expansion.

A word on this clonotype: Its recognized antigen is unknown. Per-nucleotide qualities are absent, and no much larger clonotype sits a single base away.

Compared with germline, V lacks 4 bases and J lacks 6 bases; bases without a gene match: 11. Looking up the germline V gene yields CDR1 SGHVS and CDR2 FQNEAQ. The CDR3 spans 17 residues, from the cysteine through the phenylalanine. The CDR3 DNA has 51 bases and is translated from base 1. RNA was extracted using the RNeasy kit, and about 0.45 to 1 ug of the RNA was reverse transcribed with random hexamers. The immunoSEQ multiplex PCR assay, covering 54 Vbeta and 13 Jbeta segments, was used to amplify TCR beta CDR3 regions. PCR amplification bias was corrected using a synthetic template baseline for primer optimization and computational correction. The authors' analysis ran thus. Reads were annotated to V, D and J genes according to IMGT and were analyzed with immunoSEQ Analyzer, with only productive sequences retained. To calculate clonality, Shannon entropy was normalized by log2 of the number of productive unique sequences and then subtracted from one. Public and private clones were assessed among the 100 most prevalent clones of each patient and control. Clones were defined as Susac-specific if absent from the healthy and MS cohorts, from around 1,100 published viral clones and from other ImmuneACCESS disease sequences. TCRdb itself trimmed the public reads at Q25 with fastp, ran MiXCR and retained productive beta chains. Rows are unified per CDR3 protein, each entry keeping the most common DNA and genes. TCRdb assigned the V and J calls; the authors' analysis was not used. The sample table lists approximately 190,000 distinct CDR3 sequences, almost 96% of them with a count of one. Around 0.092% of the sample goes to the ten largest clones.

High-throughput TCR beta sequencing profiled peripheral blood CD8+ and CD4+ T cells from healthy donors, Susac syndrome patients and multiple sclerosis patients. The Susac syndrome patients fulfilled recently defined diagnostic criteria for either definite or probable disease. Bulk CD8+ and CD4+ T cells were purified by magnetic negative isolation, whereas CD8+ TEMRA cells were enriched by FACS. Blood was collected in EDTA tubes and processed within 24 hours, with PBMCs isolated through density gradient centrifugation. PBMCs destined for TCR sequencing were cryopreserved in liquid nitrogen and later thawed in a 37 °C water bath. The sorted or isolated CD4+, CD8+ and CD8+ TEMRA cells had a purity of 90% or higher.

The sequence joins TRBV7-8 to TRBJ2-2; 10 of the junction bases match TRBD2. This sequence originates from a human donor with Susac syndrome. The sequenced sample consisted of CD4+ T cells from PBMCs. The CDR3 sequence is CASSSRPLAGVAGELFF. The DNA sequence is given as TGTGCCAGCAGCTCAAGGCCCCTAGCGGGGGTCGCCGGGGAGCTGTTTTTT.